This T cell receptor (beta chain) was sequenced in a study of T cell responses to AZD1222 COVID-19 vaccine. Measured with immunoSEQ multiplex PCR; TCRdb has only the in-frame clones, and not every one. The sample consists of tens of thousands of clones, approximately 90% of them appearing once. Trimming took 1 base from V and 6 from J; bases not matched to a gene: 5. CDR3 length: 15 residues. Per the germline V gene, CDR1 is LGHNA and CDR2 is YSLEER. This clonotype was sampled from an adult in good health. The specimen comprised peripheral blood, sampled on day 0 of AZD1222 vaccination. The V call is TRBV4-3, the J call TRBJ2-1; 8 bases are shared with TRBD2. DNA for the CDR3: TGCGCCAGCAGCCAAGTTACGGGGGGGGTCAATGAGCAGTTCTTC. Amino acid sequence: CASSQVTGGVNEQFF.